These 26 T cell receptor beta chains were all obtained from the same sample, sequenced in a study of OX40 agonist ivuxolimab in advanced cancers. This table comes from immunoSEQ multiplex PCR, and its TCRdb copy is limited to in-frame clones, with some not included. The sample contains more than 50,000 clones, about 84% of which appear only once. Sequenced here: CD4+ or CD8+ T cells sorted from blood, sampled in a trial of the OX40 agonist ivuxolimab. Source of these receptors: an adult with an advanced solid tumor such as melanoma, head and neck, liver or kidney cancer.

This clone was counted only a few times. The J gene is TRBJ2-2, the V gene TRBV6-6, with TRBD1 matching over 8 bases. The length of the CDR3 is 15 residues. Unmatched junction bases numbered 6, after V lost 5 bases and J lost 4 bases. Per germline, CDR1 MNHNY and CDR2 SVGAGI (reference sequence). CDR3 sequence (DNA): TGTGCCAGCAGTCCCCAGGGGGCTGGCACCGGGGAGCTGTTTTTT. Protein sequence: CASSPQGAGTGELFF.

The chain couples TRBV27 to TRBJ1-2; 9 nucleotides match TRBD1. Germline V gene lookup returns CDR1 MNHEY and CDR2 SMNVEV (reference sequence). CDR3 length: 15 amino acids. V was pared by 8 bases and J by 4 bases, with 11 bases of the junction left unmatched. The CDR3 is CASRLRQGVIYGYTF. The CDR3 DNA sequence: TGTGCCAGCCGACTTAGACAGGGGGTGATCTATGGCTACACCTTC.

This sequence joins TRBV2 and TRBJ2-3, with no clear D. The CDR3 has 12 amino acids. Germline V gives CDR1 SNHLY, CDR2 FYNNEI. Between the trimmed V and J ends, which lost 8 bases and 4 bases, there was a span of 10 bases. CDR3 sequence: CASVPIPDTQYF. The CDR3 nucleotides are TGTGCCAGCGTCCCGATTCCAGATACGCAGTATTTT.

The chain employs TRBV5-8 and TRBJ2-3; D perhaps matches TRBD1 (6 bases). Between the trimmed V and J ends, which lost 0 bases and 1 base, there was a span of 12 bases. This CDR3 has 16 amino acids. Germline V lookup: CDR1 SGHTS, CDR2 YDEGEE. The CDR3 loop is CASSLGTEPGTDTQYF. The CDR3 DNA reads as TGTGCCAGCAGCTTGGGGACAGAACCAGGCACAGATACGCAGTATTTT.

The chain uses TRBV10-3 and TRBJ2-3, with TRBD1 matching over 10 bases. The germline gives CDR1 ENHRY, CDR2 SYGVKD. This CDR3 is 15 amino acids long. The trim removed 3 bases at V and 6 bases at J, leaving 6 bases unmatched. The CDR3 loop reads CAISDPGQGRDTQYF. CDR3 bases: TGTGCCATCAGTGACCCGGGACAGGGGCGGGATACGCAGTATTTT.

CDR3 region: CASSLRQGPRETQYF. The CDR3 nucleotides read TGCGCCAGCAGCCTAAGACAGGGACCCCGGGAGACCCAGTACTTC. The chain joins TRBV5-1 to TRBJ2-5, with 7 nucleotides matching TRBD1. Germline CDR1 SGHRS, CDR2 YFSETQ. The CDR3 sequence is 15 residues long. J was trimmed by 5 bases and V by 4 bases; bases with no gene match: 11.

The rearrangement uses TRBV6-5 and TRBJ1-2; D is perhaps TRBD1 (5 bases). Looked up from germline, CDR1 is MNHEY and CDR2 is SVGAGI. V lost 6 bases and J lost 8, with 13 bases in between. This CDR3 has 12 residues. The CDR3 DNA follows: TGTGCCAGCAGGGGGCCCTCGGGGGGCTACACCTTC. Translation gives CASRGPSGGYTF.

V and J are TRBV28 and TRBJ1-4; no clear D gene. This CDR3 has 11 residues. Trimming took off 6 bases at V and 8 bases at J, with 7 bases between the two ends. In germline, CDR1 is MDHEN, CDR2 SYDVKM. CDR3 DNA sequence: TGTGCCAGCAGCCTCAACGAAAAACTGTTTTTT. Translation gives CASSLNEKLFF.

V and J are TRBV6-6 and TRBJ1-6, with a possible D match to TRBD1 (6 bases). Per germline, CDR1 MNHNY and CDR2 SVGAGI (reference sequence). The CDR3 totals 13 residues. Trimming stripped 10 bases from V and 10 bases from J, with 17 bases between. For the CDR3, the DNA is TGTGCCACCATGGAGGGGGTCGGCTCACCCCTCCACTTT. Encoded protein: CATMEGVGSPLHF.

The J gene is TRBJ1-6, the V gene TRBV7-9, with D tentatively TRBD1 (5 bases). Germline V CDR1 and CDR2: SEHNR, FQNEAQ (reference sequence). The ends were cut back, 7 bases at V and 3 bases at J, with 10 bases in the middle. The CDR3 spans 14 residues. The CDR3 bases are TGTGCCAGCAACCGAGACAGCTATAATTCACCCCTCCACTTT. This sequence encodes CASNRDSYNSPLHF.

The rearrangement joins TRBV5-1 to TRBJ2-6, with TRBD1 matching 7 bases. The CDR3 runs 18 residues. V trimming: 0 bases; J trimming: 0 bases; junction bases outside the gene matches: 6. Germline V gives CDR1 SGHRS, CDR2 YFSETQ. The CDR3 DNA is TGCGCCAGCAGCTTGGCCGGGACAGCTTCCTCTGGGGCCAACGTCCTGACTTTC. Translated: CASSLAGTASSGANVLTF. Full variable domain (missing parts from reference TRBV5-1 and TRBJ2-6): KAGVTQTPRYLIKTRGQQVTLSCSPISGHRSVSWYQQTPGQGLQFLFEYFSETQRNKGNFPGRFSGRQFSNSRSEMNVSTLELGDSALYLCASSLAGTASSGANVLTFGAGSRLTVL.

This clone has a handful of counts. The V and J genes are TRBV6-6 and TRBJ1-2; no firm D call. The germline CDR1 and CDR2 sequences are MNHNY and SVGAGI (reference sequence). Trimming shortened V by 0 bases and J by 4 bases, and 6 bases separated the two germline ends. The CDR3 runs to 13 residues. CDR3 residues: CASSYSGVYGYTF. For the CDR3, the DNA is TGTGCCAGCAGTTACTCGGGTGTCTATGGCTACACCTTC.

The CDR3 DNA reads TGTGCCTGGAGTGTACAGAGCGGCGAAGAGACCCAGTACTTC. Its protein is CAWSVQSGEETQYF. This rearrangement joins TRBV30 to TRBJ2-5; the D gene is possibly TRBD2 (5 bases). Germline-derived CDR1 and CDR2 are GTSNPN and SVGIG (reference sequence). V was cut by 0 bases and J by 3 bases, with 11 bases left in between. The CDR3 is 14 amino acids. Based on the CDR3 plus reference TRBV30 and TRBJ2-5, the full variable domain is SQTIHQWPATLVQPVGSPLSLECTVEGTSNPNLYWYRQAAGRGLQLLFYSVGIGQISSEVPQNLSASRPQDRQFILSSKKLLLSDSGFYLCAWSVQSGEETQYFGPGTRLLVL.

The chain couples TRBV5-6 to TRBJ2-7; TRBD2 might be the D (7 bases). Trimming left V 4 bases short and J 4 bases short, with 15 bases between. Germline V gene data show CDR1 as SGHDT and CDR2 as YYEEEE. CDR3 length equals 14 residues. Written as DNA, the CDR3 is TGTGCCAGCAGCCCTGGACTAGGGGGGTACGAGCAGTACTTC. This sequence encodes CASSPGLGGYEQYF.

The genes are TRBV27 and TRBJ1-2, with D tentatively TRBD1 (6 bases). V was shortened by 4 bases and J by 3 bases, with 12 bases between the two germline ends. Germline CDR1 MNHEY, CDR2 SMNVEV (reference sequence). There are 14 residues in the CDR3. CDR3 coding DNA: TGTGCCAGCAGTTCCCAACAGGGTTACTATGGCTACACCTTC. Amino acid sequence: CASSSQQGYYGYTF.

The V and J genes are TRBV6-1 and TRBJ2-5, with D perhaps given as TRBD1 or TRBD2 (6 bases each). There are 14 residues in the CDR3. CDR1 and CDR2 from the germline V gene are MNHNS and SASEGT. The V and J ends lost 8 bases and 1 base respectively, with 14 bases between them. CDR3 DNA: TGTGCCAGCGGAAGGAGGGGGAGCCAAGAGACCCAGTACTTC. This sequence encodes CASGRRGSQETQYF.

V is TRBV21-1 and J is TRBJ1-5. TRBV21-1 is tagged as a pseudogene. CDR3 length equals 10 residues. DNA for the CDR3: TGTGCCAGCAGGGAAATTCCCCAGCATTTT. Protein product: CASREIPQHF.

V gene TRBV7-9 combines with J gene TRBJ2-5; no clear D. Looked up from germline, CDR1 is SEHNR and CDR2 is FQNEAQ (reference sequence). This CDR3 contains 13 residues. V was trimmed by 5 bases and J by 5 bases, leaving 12 bases between them. In DNA form, the CDR3 reads TGTGCCAGCAGCCCCTCAGTACGTGAGACCCAGTACTTC. This codes for CASSPSVRETQYF. Full variable domain (rest looked up from reference TRBV7-9 and TRBJ2-5): DTGVSQNPRHKITKRGQNVTFRCDPISEHNRLYWYRQTLGQGPEFLTYFQNEAQLEKSRLLSDRFSAERPKGSFSTLEIQRTEQGDSAMYLCASSPSVRETQYFGPGTRLLVL.

The chain combines TRBV9 with TRBJ2-5; D remains unclear. The CDR3 length is 15 residues. Germline CDR1 reads SGDLS; CDR2 reads YYNGEE. Trimming shortened V by 1 base and J by 5 bases, and 15 bases separated the two germline ends. The CDR3 loop reads CASSVSVRTDETQYF. Here the CDR3 DNA reads TGTGCCAGCAGCGTAAGCGTTAGAACAGACGAGACCCAGTACTTC.

This rearrangement joins TRBV5-1 to TRBJ2-3, with D tentatively TRBD2 (6 bases). V was trimmed by 1 base and J by 6 bases, leaving 12 bases between them. Per germline, CDR1 SGHRS and CDR2 YFSETQ. The CDR3 sequence is 14 residues long. The CDR3 region has the DNA TGCGCCAGCAGCTTGTCGGGAGTCGTCGATACGCAGTATTTT. This codes for CASSLSGVVDTQYF.

The rearrangement uses TRBV5-4 and TRBJ1-1; D remains unclear. CDR3 length equals 13 residues. Trimming took off 2 bases at V and 7 bases at J, with 12 bases between the two ends. Germline loops: CDR1 SGHNT, CDR2 YYREEE (reference sequence). In nucleotides, the CDR3 is TGTGCCAGCAGCTTATCGCCGACGGGTGAAGCTTTCTTT. It codes for CASSLSPTGEAFF.

V is TRBV2 and J is TRBJ1-2, with TRBD1 identical over 8 bases. Germline V gene data show CDR1 as SNHLY and CDR2 as FYNNEI. Unmatched junction bases numbered 6, after V lost 6 bases and J lost 6 bases. CDR3 length: 13 residues. CDR3 amino acids: CASSSSGGDGYTF. CDR3 DNA sequence: TGTGCCAGCAGCTCCTCAGGGGGCGATGGCTACACCTTC.

The chain is built from TRBV6-5 and TRBJ1-6, with D hard to call. The CDR3 is made up of 13 amino acids. Germline V CDR1 and CDR2: MNHEY, SVGAGI. V lost 0 bases to trimming and J lost 14 bases, with 11 bases between them. CDR3 sequence (DNA): TGTGCCAGCAGTTACTCGATTCACGGGTCCCTCCACTTT. Its translation: CASSYSIHGSLHF.

V is TRBV7-2 and J is TRBJ1-1, with D unclear. The CDR3 sequence is 13 residues long. Per germline, CDR1 SGHTA and CDR2 FQGNSA. V dropped 5 bases and J dropped 3 bases, with 10 bases sitting between them. DNA of the CDR3: TGTGCCAGCAGCGCCCGGGAGGACACTGAAGCTTTCTTT. As protein: CASSAREDTEAFF.

The rearrangement uses TRBV30 and TRBJ1-1; 8 bases are shared with TRBD1. V shed 2 bases and J 1 base; nucleotides not matched to a gene: 6. Germline V gene sequence: CDR1 GTSNPN, CDR2 SVGIG (reference sequence). The CDR3 contains 15 residues. CDR3 amino acids: CAWSIPGTGNTEAFF. In DNA form, the CDR3 reads TGTGCCTGGAGTATTCCGGGGACAGGGAACACTGAAGCTTTCTTT. The full variable domain, its missing parts supplied by reference TRBV30 and TRBJ1-1, is SQTIHQWPATLVQPVGSPLSLECTVEGTSNPNLYWYRQAAGRGLQLLFYSVGIGQISSEVPQNLSASRPQDRQFILSSKKLLLSDSGFYLCAWSIPGTGNTEAFFGQGTRLTVV.

This clone occurred once. This rearrangement joins TRBV7-9 to TRBJ1-1; D perhaps matches TRBD1 (5 bases). In germline, CDR1 is SEHNR, CDR2 FQNEAQ (reference sequence). The V end was cut by 2 bases, the J end by 4 bases, with 17 bases between. The CDR3 loop spans 16 amino acids. The CDR3 region is CASSLWTSGGGTEAFF. CDR3 sequence (DNA): TGTGCCAGCAGCTTATGGACGTCTGGTGGGGGCACTGAAGCTTTCTTT. Filled out from reference TRBV7-9 and TRBJ1-1, the complete variable domain reads DTGVSQNPRHKITKRGQNVTFRCDPISEHNRLYWYRQTLGQGPEFLTYFQNEAQLEKSRLLSDRFSAERPKGSFSTLEIQRTEQGDSAMYLCASSLWTSGGGTEAFFGQGTRLTVV.